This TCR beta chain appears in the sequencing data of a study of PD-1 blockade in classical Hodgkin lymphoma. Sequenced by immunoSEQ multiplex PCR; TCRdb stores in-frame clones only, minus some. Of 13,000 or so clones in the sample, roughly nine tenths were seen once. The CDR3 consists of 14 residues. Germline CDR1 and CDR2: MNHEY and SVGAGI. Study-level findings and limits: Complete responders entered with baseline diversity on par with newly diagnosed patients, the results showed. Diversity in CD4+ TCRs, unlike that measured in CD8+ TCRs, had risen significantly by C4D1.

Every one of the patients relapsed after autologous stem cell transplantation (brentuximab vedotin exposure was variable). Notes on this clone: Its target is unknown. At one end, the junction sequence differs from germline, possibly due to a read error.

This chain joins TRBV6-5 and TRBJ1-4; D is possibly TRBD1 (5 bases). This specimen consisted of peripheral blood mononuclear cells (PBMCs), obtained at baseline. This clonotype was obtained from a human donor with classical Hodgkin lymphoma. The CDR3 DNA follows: TGTGCCAGCAGTTACTCGATGGGTTGGCAGGGCCTGTACTTT. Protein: CASSYSMGWQGLYF.